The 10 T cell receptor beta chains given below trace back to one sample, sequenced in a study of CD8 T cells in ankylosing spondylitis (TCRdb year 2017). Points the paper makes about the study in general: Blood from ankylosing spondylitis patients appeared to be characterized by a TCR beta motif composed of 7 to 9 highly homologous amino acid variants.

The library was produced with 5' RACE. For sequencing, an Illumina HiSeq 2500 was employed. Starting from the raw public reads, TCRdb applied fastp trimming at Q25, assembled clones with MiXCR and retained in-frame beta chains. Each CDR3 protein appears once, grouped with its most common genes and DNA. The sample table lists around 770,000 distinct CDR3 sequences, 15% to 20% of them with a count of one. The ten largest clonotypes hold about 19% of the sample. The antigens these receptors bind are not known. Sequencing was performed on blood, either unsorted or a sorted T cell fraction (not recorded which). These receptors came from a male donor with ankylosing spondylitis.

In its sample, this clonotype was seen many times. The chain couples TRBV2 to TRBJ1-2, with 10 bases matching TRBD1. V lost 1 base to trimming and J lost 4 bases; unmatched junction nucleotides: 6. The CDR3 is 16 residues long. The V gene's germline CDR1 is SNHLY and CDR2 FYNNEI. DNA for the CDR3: TGTGCCAGCAGTGAAGTTGGGACAGGGGTCGGCTATGGCTACACCTTC. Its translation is CASSEVGTGVGYGYTF. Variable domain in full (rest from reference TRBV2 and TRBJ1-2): EPEVTQTPSHQVTQMGQEVILRCVPISNHLYFYWYRQILGQKVEFLVSFYNNEISEKSEIFDDQFSVERPDGSNFTLKIRSTKLEDSAMYFCASSEVGTGVGYGYTFGSGTRLTVV.

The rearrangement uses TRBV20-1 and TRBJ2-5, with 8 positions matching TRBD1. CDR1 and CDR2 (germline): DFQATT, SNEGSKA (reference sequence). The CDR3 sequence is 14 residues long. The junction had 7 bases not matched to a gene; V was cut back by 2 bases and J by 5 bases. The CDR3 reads CSARWTGRSETQYF. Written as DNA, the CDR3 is TGCAGTGCTAGATGGACAGGGAGGTCGGAGACCCAGTACTTC.

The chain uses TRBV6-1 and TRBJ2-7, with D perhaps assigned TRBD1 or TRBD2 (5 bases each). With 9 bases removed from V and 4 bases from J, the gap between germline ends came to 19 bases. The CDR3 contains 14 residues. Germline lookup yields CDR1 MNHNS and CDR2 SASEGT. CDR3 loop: CASIPDGALYEQYF. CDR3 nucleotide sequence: TGTGCCAGTATACCTGACGGGGCTTTATACGAGCAGTACTTC.

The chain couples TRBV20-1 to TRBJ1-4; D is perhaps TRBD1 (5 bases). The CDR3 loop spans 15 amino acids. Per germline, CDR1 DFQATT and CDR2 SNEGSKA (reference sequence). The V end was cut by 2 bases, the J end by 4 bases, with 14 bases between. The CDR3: CSARRDGGLNEKLFF. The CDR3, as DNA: TGCAGTGCTAGAAGGGATGGGGGTCTTAATGAAAAACTGTTTTTT.

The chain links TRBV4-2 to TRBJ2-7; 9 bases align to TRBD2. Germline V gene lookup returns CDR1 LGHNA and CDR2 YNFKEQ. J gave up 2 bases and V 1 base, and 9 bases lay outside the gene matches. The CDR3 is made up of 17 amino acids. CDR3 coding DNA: TGTGCCAGCAGCCAAGCCTATAGCGGGGGAAACCCCTACGAGCAGTACTTC. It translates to CASSQAYSGGNPYEQYF.

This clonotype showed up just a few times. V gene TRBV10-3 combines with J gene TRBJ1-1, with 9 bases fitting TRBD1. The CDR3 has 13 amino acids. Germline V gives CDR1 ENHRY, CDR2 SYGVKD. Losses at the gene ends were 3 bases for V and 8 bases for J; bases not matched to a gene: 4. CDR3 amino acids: CAISEPTGGEAFF. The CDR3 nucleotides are TGTGCCATCAGTGAACCTACAGGGGGCGAAGCTTTCTTT.

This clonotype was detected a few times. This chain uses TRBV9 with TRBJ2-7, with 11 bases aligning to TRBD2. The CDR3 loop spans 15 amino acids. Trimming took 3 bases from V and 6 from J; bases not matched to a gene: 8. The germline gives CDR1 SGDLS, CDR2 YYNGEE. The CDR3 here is CASSAIAGGVGEQYF. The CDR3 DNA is TGTGCCAGCAGCGCAATAGCGGGAGGGGTCGGCGAGCAGTACTTC.

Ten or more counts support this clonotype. CDR3 protein: CSVDEGTDTQYF. CDR3 DNA: TGCAGCGTTGACGAGGGTACAGATACGCAGTATTTT. The chain links TRBV29-1 to TRBJ2-3; weak D call: TRBD2 (5 bases). This CDR3 has 12 residues. V was clipped by 3 bases and J by 3 bases, with 7 bases between them. CDR1 is SQVTM and CDR2 is ANQGSEA in the germline V gene.

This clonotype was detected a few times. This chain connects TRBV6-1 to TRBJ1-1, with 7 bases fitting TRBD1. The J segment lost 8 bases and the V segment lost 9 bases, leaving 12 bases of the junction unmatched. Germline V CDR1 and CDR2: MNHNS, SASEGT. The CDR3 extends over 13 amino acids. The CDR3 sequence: CASEQRTGREAFF. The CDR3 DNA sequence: TGTGCCAGTGAACAACGGACAGGCCGAGAAGCTTTCTTT.

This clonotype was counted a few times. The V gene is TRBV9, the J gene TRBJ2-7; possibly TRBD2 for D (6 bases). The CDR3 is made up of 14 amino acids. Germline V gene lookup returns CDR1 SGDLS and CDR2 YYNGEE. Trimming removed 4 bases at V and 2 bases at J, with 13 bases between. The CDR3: CASSNGGVTYEQYF. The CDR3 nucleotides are TGTGCCAGCAGCAACGGGGGAGTGACCTACGAGCAGTACTTC. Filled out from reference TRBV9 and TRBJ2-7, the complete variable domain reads DSGVTQTPKHLITATGQRVTLRCSPRSGDLSVYWYQQSLDQGLQFLIQYYNGEERAKGNILERFSAQQFPDLHSELNLSSLELGDSALYFCASSNGGVTYEQYFGPGTRLTVT.